This paragraph reports one TCR beta chain. The antigen is not known. Per the germline V gene, CDR1 is SEHNR and CDR2 is FQNEAQ (reference sequence). The CDR3 has 14 residues. Deletions cut 3 bases from V and 0 bases from J, with 8 bases between. This entry comes from a study of PD-1 blockade in mismatch repair-deficient tumors. Study context: Patients had 12 mismatch repair-deficient cancer types, all previously treated and progressing. Study-level findings and limits: Tumor-resident clones, often absent from pretreatment blood, expanded after pembrolizumab and then contracted.

Sequencing was performed with immunoSEQ multiplex PCR; in TCRdb, only in-frame clones are kept and a portion is missing. Here the sample spans 90,000 to 120,000 clones, 82% being singletons. The rearrangement links TRBV7-9 to TRBJ1-1; TRBD1 might be the D (5 bases). This TCR derives from an adult with mismatch repair-deficient cancer. Material: peripheral blood, obtained roughly 35 weeks after starting pembrolizumab. The CDR3 protein is CASSFEGLNTEAFF. DNA for the CDR3: TGTGCCAGCAGCTTTGAGGGGCTGAACACTGAAGCTTTCTTT.